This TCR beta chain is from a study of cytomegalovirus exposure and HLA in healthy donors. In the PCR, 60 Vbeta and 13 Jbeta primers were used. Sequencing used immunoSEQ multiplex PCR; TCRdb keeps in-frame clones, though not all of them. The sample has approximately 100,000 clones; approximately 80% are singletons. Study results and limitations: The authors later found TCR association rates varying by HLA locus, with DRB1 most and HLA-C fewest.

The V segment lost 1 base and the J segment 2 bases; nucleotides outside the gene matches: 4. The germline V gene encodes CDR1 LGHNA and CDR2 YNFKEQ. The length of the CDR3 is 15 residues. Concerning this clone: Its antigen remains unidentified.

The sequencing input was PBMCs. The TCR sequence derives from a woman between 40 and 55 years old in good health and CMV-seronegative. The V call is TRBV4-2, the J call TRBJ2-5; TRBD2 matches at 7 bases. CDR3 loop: CASSQVSGGQETQYF. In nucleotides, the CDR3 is TGTGCCAGCAGCCAAGTTTCCGGGGGGCAAGAGACCCAGTACTTC.